This is a list of T cell receptor beta chains from one sample in a study of T-cell reconstitution after alpha-beta-depleted transplantation in children. TCRdb used MiXCR to reprocess the PCR reads, holding one entry per CDR3 protein. This sample has about 610,000 distinct CDR3 sequences, with about 11% found just once. Material: PBMCs from the stem cell graft donor, obtained from the stem cell graft. The receptors shown here come from a human donor who donated a stem cell graft to a child with acute myeloid leukemia. The CDR3 runs from the conserved cysteine through the conserved F or W. The D gene is left open where the match is weak. Clone size appears in some rows only: once, few, many, or a class for an expanded clone.

>TRBV11-2|few|TRBJ2-2|TRBD2
TGTGCCAGCAGCATTCGACTAGCGGACACCGGGGAGCTGTTTTTT
CASSIRLADTGELFF
>TRBV11-2|NA|TRBJ1-1|NA
TGTGCCAGCAGCTTAAACGGATTTACTGAAGCTTTCTTT
CASSLNGFTEAFF
>TRBV5-1|few|TRBJ2-7|NA
TGCGCCAGCAGCTTGGCCCCGGGATCCGCCTACGAGCAGTACTTC
CASSLAPGSAYEQYF
>TRBV7-9|NA|TRBJ2-1|TRBD2
TGTGCCAGCAGCTCCATCGGACTAGCGGGACCCGAGCAGTTCTTC
CASSSIGLAGPEQFF
>TRBV5-1|many|TRBJ2-7|TRBD2
TGCGCCAGCAGCCTCACTCCTAGCGGGAGCTCCTACGAGCAGTACTTC
CASSLTPSGSSYEQYF
>TRBV24-1|many|TRBJ2-2|NA
TGTGCCACCAGTGGGCGCACCGGGGAGCTGTTTTTT
CATSGRTGELFF
>TRBV4-3|few|TRBJ2-3|NA
TGCGCCAGCAGCCATCGACCCATTGGGAAAGATACGCAGTATTTT
CASSHRPIGKDTQYF
>TRBV24-1|few|TRBJ1-2|TRBD1
TGTGCCACCAGTGATTCCCAGGGACAGGGGGCTTTAGGCTACACCTTC
CATSDSQGQGALGYTF
>TRBV6-2/TRBV6-3|NA|TRBJ2-2|NA
TGTGCCAGCACCAAAACCGGGGAGCTGTTTTTT
CASTKTGELFF
>TRBV18|NA|TRBJ1-2|NA
TGTGCCAGCTCACCACCGGCAGGGATGAATGGCTACACCTTC
CASSPPAGMNGYTF
>TRBV18|few|TRBJ1-4|NA
TGTGCCAGCTCGGAACTTCAGGGCGTATTCAATGAAAAACTGTTTTTT
CASSELQGVFNEKLFF
>TRBV2|NA|TRBJ1-1|TRBD1
TGTGCCAGCAGTGGGGGACAGGACACATTGAACACTGAAGCTTTCTTT
CASSGGQDTLNTEAFF
>TRBV20-1|many|TRBJ2-5|NA
TGCAGTGCTAATAAACCGGGGCCCAAAGAGACCCAGTACTTC
CSANKPGPKETQYF
>TRBV10-3|many|TRBJ2-5|NA
TGTGCCATCAGTGACAGCGGTCCAGGAACCCAGTACTTC
CAISDSGPGTQYF
>TRBV28|NA|TRBJ2-1|TRBD2
TGTGCCAGCAGTTTACTAGCGGGGGATTACAATGAGCAGTTCTTC
CASSLLAGDYNEQFF
>TRBV7-2|few|TRBJ1-3|NA
TGTGCCAGCAGCAACCGGGCCGTCTCTGGAAACACCATATATTTT
CASSNRAVSGNTIYF
>TRBV12-3/TRBV12-4|few|TRBJ2-7|TRBD2
TGTGCCAGCAGGCTAGCGGGAGGGCCGAACGAGCAGTACTTC
CASRLAGGPNEQYF
>TRBV28|many|TRBJ1-3|NA
TGTGCCACCTTTTCGGGGTCCATCTCTGGAAACACCATATATTTT
CATFSGSISGNTIYF
>TRBV6-2/TRBV6-3|many|TRBJ2-1|NA
TGTGCCAGCAGTTACGAATATGAGCAGTTCTTC
CASSYEYEQFF
>TRBV27|NA|TRBJ2-7|NA
TGTGCCAGCAGTTCACGGACTGGGGGCTACGTGCAGTACTTC
CASSSRTGGYVQYF
>TRBV7-2|many|TRBJ2-4|NA
TGTGCCAGCAGCTTAGGGGTAGCCAAAAACATTCAGTACTTC
CASSLGVAKNIQYF
>TRBV27|NA|TRBJ2-1|TRBD1
TGTGCCAGCAGTCTAAGACAGGGTGGAATCAGGGAGCAGTTCTTC
CASSLRQGGIREQFF
>TRBV20-1|many|TRBJ1-1|TRBD1
TGCAGTGCTAGACAAGGGACAGGGGGTGGGAACACTGAAGCTTTCTTT
CSARQGTGGGNTEAFF
>TRBV5-4|NA|TRBJ1-5|NA
TGTGCCAGCAGCTTGGCCGGAATCAATCAGCCCCAGCATTTT
CASSLAGINQPQHF
>TRBV5-1|many|TRBJ2-7|NA
TGCGCCAGCAGCCCCGGTGGGGGTAACCACGAGCAGTACTTC
CASSPGGGNHEQYF
>TRBV9|few|TRBJ2-5|TRBD1
TGTGCCAGCAGCGATGGACAGGGGGCGTCGGTAGGGACCCAGTACTTC
CASSDGQGASVGTQYF
>TRBV5-1|NA|TRBJ2-3|NA
TGCGCCAGCAGCTTGATCTACCAGACAGATACGCAGTATTTT
CASSLIYQTDTQYF
>TRBV3-1|NA|TRBJ1-5|TRBD1
TGTGCCAGCAGCCCTCAGGGGGGCCATCAGCCCCAGCATTTT
CASSPQGGHQPQHF
>TRBV20-1|few|TRBJ2-3|TRBD2
TGCAGTGCAATACTAGCGGGAGGGAAGGGTACGCAGTATTTT
CSAILAGGKGTQYF
>TRBV7-9|NA|TRBJ2-7|TRBD2
TGTGCCAGCAGCTTCGGCGGGAGTTTGTACGAGCAGTACTTC
CASSFGGSLYEQYF
>TRBV7-9|many|TRBJ2-7|NA
TGTGCCAGCAGTCCGTCGGTGAGCTACGAGCAGTACTTC
CASSPSVSYEQYF
>TRBV6-5|NA|TRBJ2-7|TRBD1
TGTGCCAGCAAAGGGGCAGGGGGAGAGCAGTACTTC
CASKGAGGEQYF
>TRBV2|many|TRBJ2-1|NA
TGTGCCAGCAGTGAAAGGCTACCGAATGAGCAGTTCTTC
CASSERLPNEQFF
>TRBV6-5|many|TRBJ2-7|TRBD2
TGTGCCAGCAGTTATTCAACCCCTAGCGGGGATTCCTACGAGCAGTACTTC
CASSYSTPSGDSYEQYF
>TRBV6-4|many|TRBJ2-6|NA
TGTGCCAGCACCCCTTTTACAGGTGAATTAAGCTCTGGGGCCAACGTCCTGACTTTC
CASTPFTGELSSGANVLTF
>TRBV3-1|few|TRBJ2-5|TRBD2
TGTGCCAGCAGCCAAGATCTTACTAGCGGGTTTCACTTC
CASSQDLTSGFHF
>TRBV7-3|NA|TRBJ2-1|TRBD1
TGTGCCAGCAGCGGACCGGGACAGGGGGCCTACAATGAGCAGTTCTTC
CASSGPGQGAYNEQFF
>TRBV7-2|NA|TRBJ1-4|TRBD1
TGTGCCAGCAGCTTAAGGGGCAGGGGGGCTGAAAAACTGTTTTTT
CASSLRGRGAEKLFF
>TRBV7-2|few|TRBJ2-7|TRBD2
TGTGCCAGCAGCTTAGCTAGCGGGAGTTCCACCTACGAGCAGTACTTC
CASSLASGSSTYEQYF
>TRBV7-2|few|TRBJ1-1|NA
TGTGCCAGCAGCTTCTTCCCTAGGAACACTGAAGCTTTCTTT
CASSFFPRNTEAFF
>TRBV27|NA|TRBJ1-6|TRBD1
TGTGCCAGCAGTTTTTGGGGAGGACGGGGTCGACAGGGGACCTATAATTCACCCCTCCACTTT
CASSFWGGRGRQGTYNSPLHF
>TRBV27|NA|TRBJ2-5|TRBD2
TGTGCCAGCAGAAGCGGACTAGCGGGAGGGCCGGGGACCCAGTACTTC
CASRSGLAGGPGTQYF
>TRBV11-3|NA|TRBJ1-5|NA
TGTGCCAGCAGCTTAGCAGTCGGGGGCAATCAGCCCCAGCATTTT
CASSLAVGGNQPQHF
>TRBV20-1|many|TRBJ2-5|TRBD1
TGCAGTGCTAGAGATGGGACAGGGCAAGAGACCCAGTACTTC
CSARDGTGQETQYF
>TRBV6-2/TRBV6-3|NA|TRBJ1-1|TRBD1
TGTGCCAGCAGTCCAACCAGGGGGAGTGTTACTGAAGCTTTCTTT
CASSPTRGSVTEAFF
>TRBV10-3|NA|TRBJ2-5|NA
TGTGCCATCAGTGAAATGAGCCGCCAAGAGACCCAGTACTTC
CAISEMSRQETQYF
>TRBV20-1|NA|TRBJ1-5|NA
TGCAGTGCTCCCCTCCCCAATCAGCCCCAGCATTTT
CSAPLPNQPQHF
>TRBV28|few|TRBJ2-3|NA
TGTGCCAGCAGCTTGATAAGGGGCGGGACAGATACGCAGTATTTT
CASSLIRGGTDTQYF
>TRBV18|many|TRBJ2-7|NA
TGTGCCAGCTCAAATAGTGGCTCCTACGAGCAGTACTTC
CASSNSGSYEQYF
>TRBV4-3|NA|TRBJ1-1|NA
TGCGCCAGCAGCCAAGATGTACAGGGGAACACTGAAGCTTTCTTT
CASSQDVQGNTEAFF
>TRBV11-2|NA|TRBJ2-1|NA
TGTGCCAGCAGCCCCGCTAGAGGACCCAATCTGCATGAGCAGTTCTTC
CASSPARGPNLHEQFF
>TRBV20-1|NA|TRBJ2-5|TRBD2
TGCAGTGCTAGAGGGACTAGCGGACAAGAGACCCAGTACTTC
CSARGTSGQETQYF
>TRBV30|NA|TRBJ2-1|TRBD2
TGTGCCTGGAGGCCGGGGGGTGATAGCGGGGTGTTCTACAATGAGCAGTTCTTC
CAWRPGGDSGVFYNEQFF
>TRBV20-1|NA|TRBJ2-3|NA
TGCAGTGCTAGAGATCCCCACGGGAGAGGGGCAGATACGCAGTATTTT
CSARDPHGRGADTQYF